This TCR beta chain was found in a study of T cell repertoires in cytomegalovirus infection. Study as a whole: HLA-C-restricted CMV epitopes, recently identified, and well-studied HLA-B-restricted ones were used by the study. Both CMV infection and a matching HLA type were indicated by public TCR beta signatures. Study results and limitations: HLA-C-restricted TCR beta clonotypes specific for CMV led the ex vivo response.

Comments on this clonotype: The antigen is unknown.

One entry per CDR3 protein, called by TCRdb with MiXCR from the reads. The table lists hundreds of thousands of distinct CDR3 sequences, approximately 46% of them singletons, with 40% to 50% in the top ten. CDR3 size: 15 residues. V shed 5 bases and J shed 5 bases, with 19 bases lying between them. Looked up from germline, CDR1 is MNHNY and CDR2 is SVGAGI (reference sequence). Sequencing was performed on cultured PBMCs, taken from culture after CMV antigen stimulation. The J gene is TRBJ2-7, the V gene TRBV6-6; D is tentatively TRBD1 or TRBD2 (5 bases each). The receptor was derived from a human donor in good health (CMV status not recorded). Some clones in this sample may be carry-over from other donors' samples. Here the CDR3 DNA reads TGTGCCAGCAGTGAGAGGACCTTCCTGGGGGACGAGCAGTACTTC. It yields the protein CASSERTFLGDEQYF.